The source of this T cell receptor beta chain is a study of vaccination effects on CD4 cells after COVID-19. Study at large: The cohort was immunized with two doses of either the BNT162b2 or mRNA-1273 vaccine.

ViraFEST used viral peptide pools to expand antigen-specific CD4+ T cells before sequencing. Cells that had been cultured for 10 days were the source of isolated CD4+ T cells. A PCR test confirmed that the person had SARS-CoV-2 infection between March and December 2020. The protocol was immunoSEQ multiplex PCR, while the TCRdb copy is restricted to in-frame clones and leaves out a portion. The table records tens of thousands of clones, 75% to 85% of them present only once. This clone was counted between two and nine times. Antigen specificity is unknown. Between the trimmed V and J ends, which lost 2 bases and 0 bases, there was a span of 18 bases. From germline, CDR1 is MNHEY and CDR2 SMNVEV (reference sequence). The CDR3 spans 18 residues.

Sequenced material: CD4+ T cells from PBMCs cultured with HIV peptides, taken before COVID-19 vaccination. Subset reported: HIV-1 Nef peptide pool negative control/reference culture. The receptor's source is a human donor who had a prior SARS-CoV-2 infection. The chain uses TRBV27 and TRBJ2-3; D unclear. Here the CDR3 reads CASSLLLNRASSTDTQYF. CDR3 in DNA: TGTGCCAGCAGTTTACTCCTTAACCGGGCCTCAAGCACAGATACGCAGTATTTT.